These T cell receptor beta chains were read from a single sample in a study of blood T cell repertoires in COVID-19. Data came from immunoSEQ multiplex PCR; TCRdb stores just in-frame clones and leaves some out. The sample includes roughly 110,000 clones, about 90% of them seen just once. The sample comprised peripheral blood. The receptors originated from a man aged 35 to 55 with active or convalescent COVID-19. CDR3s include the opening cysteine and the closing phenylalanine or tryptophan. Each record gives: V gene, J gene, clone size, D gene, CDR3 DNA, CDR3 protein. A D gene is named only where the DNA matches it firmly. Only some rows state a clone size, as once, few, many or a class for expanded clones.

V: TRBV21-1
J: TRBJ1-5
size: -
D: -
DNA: TGTGCCAGCAGCAACCGGGACAGAGATCAGCCCCAGCATTTT
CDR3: CASSNRDRDQPQHF

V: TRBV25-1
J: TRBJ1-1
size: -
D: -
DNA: TGTGCCAGCAGTGAAGGCTTCAGTACTGAAGCTTTCTTT
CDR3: CASSEGFSTEAFF

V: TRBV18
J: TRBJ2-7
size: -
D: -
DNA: TGTGCCAGCTCACCAACTACGCCGGGACTGTCCTACGAGCAGTACTTC
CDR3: CASSPTTPGLSYEQYF

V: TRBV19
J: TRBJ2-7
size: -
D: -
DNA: TGTGCCACCCACTACGGAGCGGGCGGGTCGTGGGAGCAGTACTTC
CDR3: CATHYGAGGSWEQYF

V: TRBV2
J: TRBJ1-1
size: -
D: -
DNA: TGTGCCAGCAGAAAAGGGGGGAACACTGAAGCTTTCTTT
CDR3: CASRKGGNTEAFF

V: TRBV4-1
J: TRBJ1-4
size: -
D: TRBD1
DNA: TGCGCCAGCAGCCAGCCCCGAGGGACAGGGATAATCCCCTCTAATGAAAAACTGTTTTTT
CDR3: CASSQPRGTGIIPSNEKLFF

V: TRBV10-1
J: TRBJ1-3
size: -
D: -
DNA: TGCGCCAGCAGTGGTCAGTCCTCTGGAAACACCATATATTTT
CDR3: CASSGQSSGNTIYF

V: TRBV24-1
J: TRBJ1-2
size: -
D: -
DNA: TGTGCCACCAGTGATCGCCCCAGTTACTATGGCTACACCTTC
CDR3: CATSDRPSYYGYTF

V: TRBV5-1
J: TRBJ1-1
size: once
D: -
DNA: TGCGCCAGCAGCTTGCCAGAGAACACTGAAGCTTTCTTT
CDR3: CASSLPENTEAFF

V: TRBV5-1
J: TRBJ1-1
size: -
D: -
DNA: TGCGCCAGCAGCTTGTGGTCTGTAGATGAAGCTTTCTTT
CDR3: CASSLWSVDEAFF

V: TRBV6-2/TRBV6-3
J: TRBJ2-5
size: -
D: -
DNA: TGTGCCAGCAGCCAGGGGGAGACCCAGTACTTC
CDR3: CASSQGETQYF

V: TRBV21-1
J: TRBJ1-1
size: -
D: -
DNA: TGTGCCAGCAGCGGGCGTCCGGGGGGGACTGAAGCTTTCTTT
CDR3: CASSGRPGGTEAFF